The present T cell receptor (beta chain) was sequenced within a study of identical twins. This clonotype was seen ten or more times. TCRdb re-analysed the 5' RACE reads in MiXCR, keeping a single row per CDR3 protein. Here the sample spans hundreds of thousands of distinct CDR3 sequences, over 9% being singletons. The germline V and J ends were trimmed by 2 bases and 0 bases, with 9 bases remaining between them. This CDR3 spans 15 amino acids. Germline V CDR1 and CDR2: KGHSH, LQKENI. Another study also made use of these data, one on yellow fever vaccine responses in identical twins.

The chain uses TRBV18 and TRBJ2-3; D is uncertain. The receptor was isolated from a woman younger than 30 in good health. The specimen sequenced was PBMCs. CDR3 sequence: CASSPTFSSTDTQYF. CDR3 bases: TGTGCCAGCTCACCAACGTTTTCTAGCACAGATACGCAGTATTTT.